This is a list of T cell receptor beta chains from one sample in a study of T cell responses to AZD1222 COVID-19 vaccine. TCRdb's copy holds only in-frame clones and misses some; the assay was immunoSEQ multiplex PCR. The table lists some 130,000 clones, more than 85% of them singletons, with approximately 2.8% in the top ten. Specimen: peripheral blood, collected on day 0 of AZD1222 vaccination. These receptor sequences come from an adult in good health. CDR3s include the opening cysteine and the closing phenylalanine or tryptophan. D genes are given only for firm matches. The size entry is marked missing in some rows and otherwise reads once, few, many or a size class.

J,size,D,V,CDR3,DNA
TRBJ2-7,NA,NA,TRBV6-6,CASLPLRKGTPHF,TGTGCCAGCCTACCCCTTAGAAAGGGGACGCCACATTTC
TRBJ1-1,NA,NA,TRBV5-1,CASSLYLLGHGGTEAFF,TGCGCCAGCAGCTTGTATCTTCTGGGACACGGAGGCACTGAAGCTTTCTTT
TRBJ2-5,NA,NA,TRBV29-1,CSSTGTTAAETQYF,TGCAGCAGTACCGGGACAACTGCAGCAGAGACCCAGTACTTC
TRBJ2-1,NA,NA,TRBV6-5,CASSYGSSYNEQFF,TGTGCCAGCAGTTACGGGAGCTCCTACAATGAGCAGTTCTTC
TRBJ1-2,NA,NA,TRBV5-1,CASSSTGLEGYTF,TGCGCCAGCAGCAGTACAGGGCTGGAGGGCTACACCTTC
TRBJ2-7,NA,NA,TRBV25-1,CASSDPRQLYEQYF,TGTGCCAGCAGTGACCCTCGACAGCTCTACGAGCAGTACTTC
TRBJ1-5,NA,TRBD1,TRBV27,CASSLGGYQPQHF,TGTGCCAGCAGCCTAGGGGGCTACCAGCCCCAGCATTTT
TRBJ1-2,NA,NA,TRBV6-2/TRBV6-3,CASSYTQGRGGYTF,TGTGCCAGCAGTTACACTCAGGGGAGAGGTGGCTACACCTTC
TRBJ1-2,NA,NA,TRBV5-5,CASGSDSRPYGYTF,TGTGCCAGCGGTTCGGACAGTCGTCCCTATGGCTACACCTTC
TRBJ1-1,NA,NA,TRBV3-1/TRBV3-2,CASSQVRQANTEAFF,TGTGCCAGCAGCCAAGTCAGACAGGCGAACACTGAAGCTTTCTTT
TRBJ2-7,NA,NA,TRBV29-1,CSVGTVYSYEQYF,TGCAGCGTTGGGACAGTTTACTCCTACGAGCAGTACTTC
TRBJ1-1,NA,NA,TRBV5-1,CASSLTINTEAFF,TGCGCCAGCAGCTTGACCATTAACACTGAAGCTTTCTTT
TRBJ1-5,NA,NA,TRBV5-4,CASSFDRTQSNQPQHF,TGTGCCAGCAGCTTCGACAGGACGCAAAGCAATCAGCCCCAGCATTTT
TRBJ2-1,once,NA,TRBV27,CASSFSPLNEQFF,TGTGCCAGCAGTTTTAGCCCTCTCAATGAGCAGTTCTTC
TRBJ2-7,NA,NA,TRBV4-1,CASSQVSLAATYEQYF,TGCGCCAGCAGCCAAGTAAGCCTCGCGGCGACCTACGAGCAGTACTTC
TRBJ1-2,NA,NA,TRBV5-1,CASSFSGPQGNGYTF,TGCGCCAGCAGCTTCTCAGGGCCCCAAGGGAATGGCTACACCTTC
TRBJ1-2,once,NA,TRBV5-5,CASSWTSGGYTF,TGTGCCAGCAGCTGGACCTCGGGTGGCTACACCTTC
TRBJ1-2,NA,NA,TRBV25-1,CASSESRVGGYTF,TGTGCCAGCAGTGAATCCAGGGTTGGAGGCTACACCTTC
TRBJ2-2,once,NA,TRBV6-2/TRBV6-3,CASSWVAGELFF,TGTGCCAGCAGTTGGGTGGCCGGGGAGCTGTTTTTT
TRBJ2-7,few,NA,TRBV4-1,CASSRSRPSTGAAGEQYF,TGCGCCAGCAGCCGATCACGGCCGTCTACCGGGGCCGCCGGCGAGCAGTACTTC
TRBJ2-5,NA,NA,TRBV5-1,CASSPNWGGEETQYF,TGCGCCAGCAGCCCCAATTGGGGAGGCGAAGAGACCCAGTACTTC
TRBJ2-1,NA,TRBD2,TRBV19,CASAAGGPYEQFF,TGTGCCAGTGCTGCGGGAGGGCCCTATGAGCAGTTCTTC
TRBJ2-5,NA,TRBD2,TRBV3-1/TRBV3-2,CASSLKGAVGLRETQYF,TGTGCCAGCAGCCTCAAGGGTGCCGTGGGACTACGAGAGACCCAGTACTTC
TRBJ2-1,NA,TRBD2,TRBV5-4,CASSSEGLAGGPNYEQFF,TGTGCCAGCAGCAGCGAAGGACTAGCGGGAGGGCCAAACTATGAGCAGTTCTTC
TRBJ2-7,NA,TRBD2,TRBV5-1,CASSPQTSGTYEQYF,TGCGCCAGCAGCCCCCAGACTAGCGGGACTTACGAGCAGTACTTC
TRBJ2-7,NA,NA,TRBV3-1/TRBV3-2,CASSQDMAGYEQYF,TGTGCCAGCAGCCAAGATATGGCAGGGTACGAGCAGTACTTC
TRBJ1-2,NA,NA,TRBV12-5,CASGPTGRGPGGYTF,TGTGCTAGTGGTCCAACCGGAAGGGGCCCTGGTGGCTACACCTTC
TRBJ1-5,NA,NA,TRBV4-2,CASSLERSNQPQHF,TGTGCCAGCAGCCTCGAACGGAGCAATCAGCCCCAGCATTTT
TRBJ1-2,NA,NA,TRBV15,CATSREGGRSGYTF,TGTGCCACCAGCAGAGAGGGGGGGAGGTCTGGCTACACCTTC
TRBJ2-2,NA,TRBD1,TRBV5-4,CASSSLQGGNTGELFF,TGTGCCAGCAGCTCACTACAGGGGGGTAACACCGGGGAGCTGTTTTTT